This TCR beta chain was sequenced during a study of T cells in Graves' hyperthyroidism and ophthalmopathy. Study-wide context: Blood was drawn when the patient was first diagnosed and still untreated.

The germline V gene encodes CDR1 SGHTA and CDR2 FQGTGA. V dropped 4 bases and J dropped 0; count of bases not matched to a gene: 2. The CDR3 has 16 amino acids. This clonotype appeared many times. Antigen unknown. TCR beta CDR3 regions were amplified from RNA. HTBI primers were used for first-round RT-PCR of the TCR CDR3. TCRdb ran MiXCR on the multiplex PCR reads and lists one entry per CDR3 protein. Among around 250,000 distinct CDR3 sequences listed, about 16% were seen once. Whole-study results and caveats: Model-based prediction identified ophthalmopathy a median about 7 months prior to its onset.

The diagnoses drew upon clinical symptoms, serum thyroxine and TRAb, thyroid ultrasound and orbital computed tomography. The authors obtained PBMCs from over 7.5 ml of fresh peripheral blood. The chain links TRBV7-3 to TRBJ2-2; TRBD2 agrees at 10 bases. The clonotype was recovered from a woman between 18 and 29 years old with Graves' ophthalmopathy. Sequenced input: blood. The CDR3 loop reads CASSSLAGANTGELFF. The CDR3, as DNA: TGTGCCAGCAGCTCCCTAGCGGGGGCGAACACCGGGGAGCTGTTTTTT.